A single TCR beta chain is shown here with its context. This entry is derived from a study of blood T cell repertoires in COVID-19. Losses at the gene ends were 5 bases for V and 4 bases for J; bases not matched to a gene: 7. Germline loops: CDR1 SGHAT, CDR2 FQNNGV. The CDR3 is 15 residues long. Methods used by the authors: Estimates of nucleated cell counts were drawn from the amplification of reference gene primers. TCRdb keeps only in-frame clones here, not all; method: immunoSEQ multiplex PCR. V, J and clone size were drawn from that table, and D and trimming were deduced from the DNA. The table lists 140,000 or so clones, approximately 90% of them singletons.

The chain is built from TRBV11-2 and TRBJ2-3; 9 bases map to TRBD1. The sequence derives from a woman aged 50 to 65 with acute or convalescent COVID-19. Sequencing was carried out using peripheral blood. The CDR3 bases are TGTGCCAGCAGCCAGGGACAGGGTATGGCAGATACGCAGTATTTT. As protein: CASSQGQGMADTQYF.